Described below is a single T cell receptor (beta chain) sequence and its context. As yet, its antigen is unknown. The roughly 120-subject validation cohort, separate from the 666-subject first cohort, included the donors. This entry comes from a study of cytomegalovirus exposure and HLA in healthy donors. Study-wide results and limits: A subsequent analysis found that TCR clusters from the first cohort also tended to co-occur in the 120 or so validation repertoires, with around 94% of cluster scores above 0. Under in vitro conditions, three CMV-associated chains were confirmed as specific for CMV antigens. Among TCR sequences, most were rare, though some public TCRs appeared in many donors.

The table came from immunoSEQ multiplex PCR; TCRdb's copy has only in-frame clones and leaves some out. The profile shows 100,000 to 150,000 clones, roughly 90% of them singletons. The source material was PBMCs. The source is a man aged 30 to 39 in good health and CMV-seronegative.

The CDR3 protein is CSLKETGGSYEQYF. CDR3 in DNA: TGCAGCCTCAAAGAGACAGGGGGCTCCTACGAGCAGTACTTC. The chain is built from TRBV29-1 and TRBJ2-7; 9 nucleotides match TRBD1. The V and J ends lost 8 bases and 0 bases, in that order; junction bases with no gene match: 8. The germline V gene encodes CDR1 SQVTM and CDR2 ANQGSEA. The CDR3 has 14 amino acids.